The sequence of this T cell receptor beta chain was determined in a study of PD-1 blockade in mismatch repair-deficient tumors. Overall study: Patients had around 12 mismatch repair-deficient cancer types, all previously treated and progressing.

Produced via immunoSEQ multiplex PCR; TCRdb's table is partial and in-frame only. The data contain under 150,000 clones, approximately 86% of them singletons. All patients were mismatch repair deficient, assessed by either PCR or immunohistochemistry. Three pembrolizumab responders had their TCRs sequenced. A remark on this clone: What it binds is not known.

The CDR3 runs to 16 residues. The V end lost 5 bases, the J end lost 7 bases, and 24 bases lay between the germline ends. Germline lookup yields CDR1 MDHEN and CDR2 SYDVKM. Regarding the study as a whole: Rapid post-treatment expansion, then contraction, generally preceding radiologic response, marked tumor-resident clones.

The V gene is TRBV28, the J gene TRBJ2-7; TRBD2 might be the D (6 bases). The receptor was derived from an adult with mismatch repair-deficient cancer. The source material was peripheral blood, sampled 44 weeks after starting pembrolizumab. The CDR3, as DNA: TGTGCCAGCAGTCCTCCACCGACTAGAGTTTTTTATGAGCAGTACTTC. It specifies CASSPPPTRVFYEQYF.